The clone carrying this T cell receptor (beta chain) has ten or more counts. Its antigen is unidentified. This CDR3 is built from 15 residues. The germline CDR1 and CDR2 sequences are MDHEN and SYDVKM. After removal of 3 bases from V and 2 bases from J, the junction contained 6 bases not matched to a gene. This entry belongs to a study of T cells in Graves' hyperthyroidism and ophthalmopathy. Study at large: The blood sample was taken at first diagnosis, before treatment began.

The source material, RNA transcripts, was used to amplify TCR beta CDR3 regions. Initially, a first-round RT-PCR of the TCR CDR3 employed the HTBI primer set. TCRdb processed the multiplex PCR reads anew with MiXCR; each CDR3 protein has one entry. The sample includes about 260,000 distinct CDR3 sequences, less than 20% seen only once; the top ten take about 30%. Study-level points and caveats: Most thyroid clonotypes expanded above 0.001 appeared in blood too.

The cohort's ophthalmopathy patients, a group with duration under 3 months, had a Clinical Activity Score of at least 3 and a NOSPECS grade of at least 4. V is TRBV28 and J is TRBJ2-7, with 8 bases lining up with TRBD1. The clonotype comes from a woman younger than 35 with Graves' ophthalmopathy. Sequenced material: blood. The CDR3 DNA sequence: TGTGCCAGCAGTTTCCGGGACAGGATCACCTACGAGCAGTACTTC. Its translation: CASSFRDRITYEQYF. The variable domain in full, with the rest retrieved from reference TRBV28 and TRBJ2-7, is DVKVTQSSRYLVKRTGEKVFLECVQDMDHENMFWYRQDPGLGLRLIYFSYDVKMKEKGDIPEGYSVSREKKERFSLILESASTNQTSMYLCASSFRDRITYEQYFGPGTRLTVT.